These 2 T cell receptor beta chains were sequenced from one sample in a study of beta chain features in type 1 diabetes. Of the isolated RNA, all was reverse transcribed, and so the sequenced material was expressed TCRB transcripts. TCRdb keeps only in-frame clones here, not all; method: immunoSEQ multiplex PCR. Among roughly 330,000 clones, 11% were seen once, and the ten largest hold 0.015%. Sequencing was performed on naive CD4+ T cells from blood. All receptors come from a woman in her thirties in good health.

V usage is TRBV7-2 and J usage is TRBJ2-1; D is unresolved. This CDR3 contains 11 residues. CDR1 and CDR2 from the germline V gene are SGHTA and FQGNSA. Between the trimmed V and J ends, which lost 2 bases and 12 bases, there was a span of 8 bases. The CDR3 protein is CASSLTAVQFF. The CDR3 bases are TGTGCCAGCAGCTTAACGGCGGTGCAGTTCTTC.

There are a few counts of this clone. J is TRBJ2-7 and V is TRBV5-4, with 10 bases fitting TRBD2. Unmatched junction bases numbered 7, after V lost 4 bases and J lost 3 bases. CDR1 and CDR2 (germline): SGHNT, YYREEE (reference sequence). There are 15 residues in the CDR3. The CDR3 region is CASSQSGRGDYEQYF. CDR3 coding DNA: TGTGCCAGCAGCCAAAGCGGGAGGGGGGACTACGAGCAGTACTTC.